This T cell receptor (beta chain) was identified during a study of cytomegalovirus exposure and HLA in healthy donors. Study details: Tens of millions of unique TCRs from HLA-typed donors made up an early data release. Study outcomes and limitations: In a later analysis, a missense DCLRE1C variant was linked to TCR beta V- and J-gene trimming. Solely CMV serostatus was available to characterize immune exposure.

Comment on this clone: Its antigen is currently unknown.

The PCR ran on 60 Vbeta and 13 Jbeta primers. The assay was immunoSEQ multiplex PCR, and TCRdb's table has in-frame clones only and misses some. The data hold about 130,000 clones, with 55% to 80% observed a single time. The CDR3 is made up of 15 amino acids. Germline CDR1 reads SGHTA; CDR2 reads FQGNSA. With 5 bases clipped from V and 6 bases from J, the junction kept 11 bases outside the gene matches. The V gene is TRBV7-2, the J gene TRBJ2-3; 7 bases line up with TRBD2. This TCR derives from a woman in her thirties or forties in good health and CMV-seronegative. Sequences were obtained from PBMCs. The DNA for the CDR3 is TGTGCCAGCAGCAGTAGACTAGCCGGCGGGGATACGCAGTATTTT. This gives the protein CASSSRLAGGDTQYF.